This T cell receptor beta chain was recovered during a study of radiation and T cells in renal cell carcinoma. Libraries were prepared by immunoSEQ multiplex PCR; TCRdb keeps only in-frame clonotypes and omits some of them. This table holds approximately 120,000 clones, roughly four fifths found once. Time point meaning: blood 2 weeks post-SBRT. As for treatment: 15 Gy SBRT to primary tumor, nephrectomy 4 weeks later. The TCR sequence derives from a man aged 50 or older with renal cell carcinoma. The specimen was blood, collected from a patient whose treatment included radiotherapy and nephrectomy.

The CDR3 DNA reads TGTGCCAGCAGCCACAGAGGGCAAGTTAATGAAAAACTGTTTTTT. This sequence encodes CASSHRGQVNEKLFF. The rearrangement joins TRBV4-2 to TRBJ1-4; D remains unclear. This CDR3 is 15 amino acids long. Germline V gene sequence: CDR1 LGHNA, CDR2 YNFKEQ. Trimming took off 3 bases at V and 4 bases at J, with 12 bases between the two ends.